These 32 T cell receptor beta chains were all obtained from the same sample, sequenced in a study of beta chain features in type 1 diabetes. Investigators reverse transcribed all isolated RNA, so they sequenced expressed TCRB transcripts. Method: immunoSEQ multiplex PCR; TCRdb's copy keeps in-frame clones and lacks some. The sample yields around 140,000 clones, about 10% seen once. Sequenced sample: naive CD4+ T cells from blood. These receptors were taken from a man aged 18 to 29 in good health.

This clone has more than one count but fewer than ten. The chain joins TRBV18 to TRBJ2-2; TRBD1 agrees at 9 bases. Germline CDR1 KGHSH, CDR2 LQKENI. This CDR3 comprises 16 residues. The V gene end was trimmed by 6 bases and the J gene end by 4 bases; junction bases not matched to a gene: 9. CDR3: CASSDRRTGVTGELFF. CDR3 nucleotide sequence: TGTGCCAGCTCGGACAGGAGGACAGGGGTCACCGGGGAGCTGTTTTTT.

The CDR3 loop is CASTTGTAGYTF. The CDR3 DNA reads as TGTGCCAGCACCACAGGGACCGCTGGCTACACCTTC. V is TRBV2 and J is TRBJ1-2, with a weak D call TRBD1 (6 bases). This CDR3 has 12 amino acids. From germline, CDR1 is SNHLY and CDR2 FYNNEI. Trimming removed 7 bases from V and 7 bases from J, with 13 bases in between.

This clone was observed a handful of times. The CDR3 sequence: CASSSDIRGYTF. CDR3 sequence (DNA): TGTGCCAGCAGTTCGGACATACGGGGCTACACCTTC. The V call is TRBV28, the J call TRBJ1-2; D might be TRBD1 (5 bases). Germline V lookup: CDR1 MDHEN, CDR2 SYDVKM. V lost 4 bases, J lost 8 bases, and 11 bases lay in between. The length of the CDR3 is 12 residues.

This clone showed up many times. The chain couples TRBV29-1 to TRBJ2-7; tentatively, D is TRBD1 (6 bases). Looked up from germline, CDR1 is SQVTM and CDR2 is ANQGSEA. The CDR3 runs 12 residues. The ends were cut back, 6 bases at V and 3 bases at J, with 12 bases in the middle. DNA for the CDR3: TGCAGCGTCAGACAGGACAACTACGAGCAGTACTTC. Protein product: CSVRQDNYEQYF.

This clone was observed many times. Different DNA sequences within this sample yield the same CDR3. The gene calls are TRBV30 and TRBJ2-7; D is unresolved. The CDR3 contains 11 residues. Trimming cost V 3 bases and J 3 bases, with 6 bases left between them. CDR1 GTSNPN and CDR2 SVGIG come from the germline V gene (reference sequence). The CDR3 nucleotides are TGTGCCTGGAGCCCCAGCTACGAGCAGTACTTC. This gives the protein CAWSPSYEQYF. The whole variable domain, remainder taken from reference TRBV30 and TRBJ2-7, is SQTIHQWPATLVQPVGSPLSLECTVEGTSNPNLYWYRQAAGRGLQLLFYSVGIGQISSEVPQNLSASRPQDRQFILSSKKLLLSDSGFYLCAWSPSYEQYFGPGTRLTVT.

The J gene is TRBJ2-7, the V gene TRBV11-1, with 9 nucleotides matching TRBD1. Trimming took 5 bases from V and 3 from J; bases not matched to a gene: 8. CDR1 and CDR2 from the germline V gene are SGHAT and FQDESV (reference sequence). The CDR3 spans 15 residues. CDR3 sequence: CASSLGPGQGYEQYF. CDR3 DNA sequence: TGTGCCAGCAGCCTGGGGCCGGGACAGGGCTACGAGCAGTACTTC. Combining the CDR3 with reference TRBV11-1 and TRBJ2-7 gives the whole variable domain EAEVAQSPRYKITEKSQAVAFWCDPISGHATLYWYRQILGQGPELLVQFQDESVVDDSQLPKDRFSAERLKGVDSTLKIQPAELGDSAMYLCASSLGPGQGYEQYFGPGTRLTVT.

This sequence joins TRBV2 and TRBJ1-4; 8 positions match TRBD1. Germline V gene lookup returns CDR1 SNHLY and CDR2 FYNNEI. With V trimmed by 4 bases and J by 0 bases, 4 bases remained unmatched. CDR3 length equals 16 residues. For the CDR3, the DNA is TGTGCCAGCAGTGGGGGACAGGCTGCAACTAATGAAAAACTGTTTTTT. The encoded protein is CASSGGQAATNEKLFF.

The rearrangement uses TRBV11-2 and TRBJ2-3; perhaps TRBD2 as D (5 bases). Trimming left V 1 base short and J 4 bases short, with 18 bases between. Per germline, CDR1 SGHAT and CDR2 FQNNGV. This CDR3 region has 17 residues. DNA of the CDR3: TGTGCCAGCAGCTTAGTTAAGGGAGTGATGGCGGCAGATACGCAGTATTTT. This codes for CASSLVKGVMAADTQYF. Filled out from reference TRBV11-2 and TRBJ2-3, the complete variable domain reads EAGVAQSPRYKIIEKRQSVAFWCNPISGHATLYWYQQILGQGPKLLIQFQNNGVVDDSQLPKDRFSAERLKGVDSTLKIQPAKLEDSAVYLCASSLVKGVMAADTQYFGPGTRLTVL.

This clone has only a few counts. This sequence joins TRBV2 and TRBJ2-2; the match to TRBD1 covers 7 bases. The germline V gene has CDR1 SNHLY and CDR2 FYNNEI. V dropped 6 bases and J dropped 5; count of bases not matched to a gene: 3. CDR3 length equals 13 residues. CDR3 DNA sequence: TGTGCCAGCAGGGGGACAGCGACCGGGGAGCTGTTTTTT. Residues: CASRGTATGELFF.

The V and J genes are TRBV7-9 and TRBJ2-1; D unclear. The CDR3 extends over 13 amino acids. V dropped 5 bases and J dropped 15 bases, with 20 bases sitting between them. Germline CDR1 is SEHNR and CDR2 is FQNEAQ (reference sequence). CDR3 residues: CASSQVGQYDPFF. Here the CDR3 DNA reads TGTGCCAGCAGCCAAGTTGGCCAGTATGATCCGTTCTTC.

The rearrangement uses TRBV30 and TRBJ2-3, with no clear D. Germline V gene lookup returns CDR1 GTSNPN and CDR2 SVGIG (reference sequence). The CDR3 sequence is 11 residues long. Trimming stripped 0 bases from V and 5 bases from J, with 3 bases between. CDR3 bases: TGTGCCTGGAGTGTACAAGATACGCAGTATTTT. This codes for CAWSVQDTQYF.

This chain uses TRBV9 with TRBJ2-2; D possibly corresponds to TRBD1 (6 bases). The CDR3 totals 14 residues. V lost 3 bases to trimming and J lost 6 bases, with 12 bases between them. Germline V gene lookup returns CDR1 SGDLS and CDR2 YYNGEE. CDR3 DNA: TGTGCCAGCAGCGGGAACAGGGTCGCCGGGGAGCTGTTTTTT. This translates into CASSGNRVAGELFF.

This clone was picked up a small number of times. This sequence joins TRBV7-2 and TRBJ2-2; 8 bases are a match to TRBD2. Germline V gene data show CDR1 as SGHTA and CDR2 as FQGNSA. This CDR3 is built from 13 residues. The J segment lost 6 bases and the V segment lost 11 bases, leaving 8 bases of the junction unmatched. The CDR3 DNA follows: TGTGCCGCAGGGGCGGGGGGTTCCGGGGAGCTGTTTTTT. This codes for CAAGAGGSGELFF. Together with reference TRBV7-2 and TRBJ2-2, the CDR3 gives the full variable domain: GAGVSQSPSNKVTEKGKDVELRCDPISGHTALYWYRQSLGQGLEFLIYFQGNSAPDKSGLPSDRFSAERTGGSVSTLTIQRTQQEDSAVYLCAAGAGGSGELFFGEGSRLTVL.

In its sample, this clone was seen a few times. The chain is built from TRBV18 and TRBJ1-3; 7 bases are shared with TRBD1. With 5 bases clipped from V and 0 bases from J, the junction kept 1 base outside the gene matches. The CDR3 sequence is 14 residues long. Germline V gene data show CDR1 as KGHSH and CDR2 as LQKENI. CDR3 region: CASSDRDSGNTIYF. The CDR3 bases are TGTGCCAGCTCAGACAGGGACTCTGGAAACACCATATATTTT.

In this sample, this clone turned up many times. The rearrangement joins TRBV5-4 to TRBJ2-5; 9 bases map to TRBD1. In germline, CDR1 is SGHNT, CDR2 YYREEE (reference sequence). The length of the CDR3 is 14 residues. V lost 4 bases and J lost 2; bases outside the gene matches: 3. The CDR3 nucleotides read TGTGCCAGCAGCAAGGGGACAGGGCAAGAGACCCAGTACTTC. Protein product: CASSKGTGQETQYF.

This clone was observed a few times. This rearrangement joins TRBV7-9 to TRBJ1-6; D may be TRBD1 (5 bases). With 5 bases removed from V and 0 bases from J, the gap between germline ends came to 11 bases. The V gene's germline CDR1 is SEHNR and CDR2 FQNEAQ (reference sequence). This CDR3 has 16 residues. In nucleotides, the CDR3 is TGTGCCAGCAGCACAGACAGCAGCTCCTATAATTCACCCCTCCACTTT. It yields the protein CASSTDSSSYNSPLHF.

The chain combines TRBV6-5 with TRBJ1-6, with 7 bases that match TRBD1. Trimming at V came to 6 bases and at J to 5 bases, leaving 7 bases not matched to a gene. This CDR3 contains 15 residues. Germline V gene lookup returns CDR1 MNHEY and CDR2 SVGAGI. For the CDR3, the DNA is TGTGCCAGCAGGCGAACCACAGGGGATAATTCACCCCTCCACTTT. The encoded protein is CASRRTTGDNSPLHF.

This clone was counted only a few times. The rearrangement uses TRBV5-1 and TRBJ2-5; D is possibly TRBD1 (6 bases). The last part of the DNA fits TRBJ2-7 better; the J call may be wrong. Germline V gene data show CDR1 as SGHRS and CDR2 as YFSETQ. CDR3 length: 14 residues. The CDR3 nucleotides read TGCGCCAGCAGCTTAGGACAGCTGACCTACGAGCAGTACTTC. Amino acid sequence: CASSLGQLTYEQYF.

This clone was picked up many times. V is TRBV7-2 and J is TRBJ2-7; D perhaps matches TRBD1 (6 bases). Trimming cost V 1 base and J 2 bases, with 12 bases left between them. Germline V gene sequence: CDR1 SGHTA, CDR2 FQGNSA. CDR3 length: 15 amino acids. CDR3: CASSLVAGAAYEQYF. Written as DNA, the CDR3 is TGTGCCAGCAGCTTAGTGGCAGGGGCGGCCTACGAGCAGTACTTC.

This clone showed up just a few times. The chain links TRBV5-1 to TRBJ2-5; TRBD1 might be the D (5 bases). In germline, CDR1 is SGHRS, CDR2 YFSETQ. This CDR3 has 14 amino acids. The ends were cut back, 4 bases at V and 0 bases at J, with 10 bases in the middle. This CDR3 is CASSPQGNQETQYF. The CDR3, as DNA: TGCGCCAGCAGCCCGCAGGGCAACCAAGAGACCCAGTACTTC.

This clone was picked up many times. The chain carries TRBV5-4 and TRBJ1-2; D gene unclear. The germline V gene has CDR1 SGHNT and CDR2 YYREEE (reference sequence). The CDR3 length is 14 residues. V was trimmed by 0 bases and J by 2 bases, leaving 8 bases between them. The chain's CDR3 is CASSLEARNYGYTF. CDR3 sequence (DNA): TGTGCCAGCAGCTTGGAGGCCAGGAACTATGGCTACACCTTC.

J is TRBJ1-6 and V is TRBV11-2; 7 bases are a match to TRBD1. CDR3 length: 14 amino acids. Germline CDR1 and CDR2: SGHAT and FQNNGV. V trimming: 6 bases; J trimming: 7 bases; junction bases outside the gene matches: 6. CDR3 protein: CASSRDSENSPLHF. As DNA, the CDR3 is TGTGCCAGCAGTCGGGACAGCGAGAATTCACCCCTCCACTTT.

This clone showed up just a few times. The V gene is TRBV7-2, the J gene TRBJ2-2, with TRBD2 identical over 14 bases. The CDR3 is 17 residues long. The V gene end was trimmed by 6 bases and the J gene end by 2 bases; junction bases not matched to a gene: 5. The germline CDR1 and CDR2 sequences are SGHTA and FQGNSA. The CDR3 DNA reads TGTGCCAGCAGGAGGACTAGCGGGGGGCCTAACACCGGGGAGCTGTTTTTT. This gives the protein CASRRTSGGPNTGELFF.

The chain recombines TRBV7-9 with TRBJ2-5; tentative D call: TRBD2 (7 bases). Trimming took 3 bases from V and 5 from J, leaving 16 bases between them. The CDR3 extends over 15 amino acids. CDR1 is SEHNR, CDR2 FQNEAQ, per germline (reference sequence). CDR3 sequence reads: CASSFFRGAGETQYF. CDR3 bases: TGTGCCAGCAGCTTTTTTCGGGGGGCAGGGGAGACCCAGTACTTC.

The gene calls are TRBV7-8 and TRBJ1-2; D is perhaps TRBD1 (5 bases). The CDR3 totals 20 residues. V gave up 0 bases and J gave up 4 bases, with 27 bases separating them. From germline, CDR1 is SGHVS and CDR2 FQNEAQ. Here the CDR3 reads CASSLASTATSPLHLYGYTF. DNA of the CDR3: TGTGCCAGCAGCTTAGCGTCGACAGCCACCTCACCTCTGCACCTCTATGGCTACACCTTC.

This clone was seen a handful of times. J is TRBJ2-7 and V is TRBV19, with D possibly TRBD1 on 5 matching bases. Germline CDR1 LNHDA, CDR2 SQIVND (reference sequence). V lost 2 bases to trimming and J lost 3 bases, with 14 bases between them. This CDR3 has 15 amino acids. The CDR3 DNA sequence: TGTGCCAGTAGTATAAGCCAGGGCCACATCTACGAGCAGTACTTC. It yields the protein CASSISQGHIYEQYF.

The V gene is TRBV5-1, the J gene TRBJ2-5; 11 bases are a match to TRBD2. The ends lost 3 bases at V and 11 bases at J; junction bases unmatched: 15. CDR1 and CDR2 (germline): SGHRS, YFSETQ. This CDR3 spans 16 amino acids. In nucleotides, the CDR3 is TGCGCCAGCAGCTCCGTGGGTAGCGGGGGGGCAAAGGAGCAGTACTTC. This gives the protein CASSSVGSGGAKEQYF.

The chain is built from TRBV19 and TRBJ2-2; 7 bases are shared with TRBD1. V dropped 4 bases and J dropped 6; count of bases not matched to a gene: 2. Germline V lookup: CDR1 LNHDA, CDR2 SQIVND (reference sequence). The CDR3 consists of 13 residues. The CDR3 reads CASSTQGAGELFF. CDR3 bases: TGTGCCAGTAGTACCCAGGGGGCCGGGGAGCTGTTTTTT.

Only a few counts were recorded for this clone. This sequence joins TRBV7-2 and TRBJ2-3; 8 bases fit TRBD2. CDR1 SGHTA and CDR2 FQGNSA come from the germline V gene. Trimming at V came to 4 bases and at J to 3 bases, leaving 9 bases not matched to a gene. The CDR3 contains 16 residues. The CDR3 reads CASSSIAGPGTDTQYF. In DNA form, the CDR3 reads TGTGCCAGCAGCTCTATAGCGGGGCCGGGGACAGATACGCAGTATTTT. The full variable domain, completed using reference TRBV7-2 and TRBJ2-3, is GAGVSQSPSNKVTEKGKDVELRCDPISGHTALYWYRQSLGQGLEFLIYFQGNSAPDKSGLPSDRFSAERTGGSVSTLTIQRTQQEDSAVYLCASSSIAGPGTDTQYFGPGTRLTVL.

This chain connects TRBV18 to TRBJ2-1; a possible D gene is TRBD1 (6 bases). The V end lost 3 bases, the J end lost 2 bases, and 14 bases lay between the germline ends. Germline CDR1 and CDR2: KGHSH and LQKENI. The CDR3 is 16 amino acids. The CDR3 DNA reads as TGTGCCAGCTCACCGCAAGGGCAGGGGACCTACAATGAGCAGTTCTTC. Translated, it gives CASSPQGQGTYNEQFF.

This clone was seen only once. The rearrangement joins TRBV27 to TRBJ2-5, with D possibly being TRBD1 (6 bases). The DNA end is a closer match to TRBJ2-7, so the J assignment may be wrong. The CDR3 consists of 16 residues. The V gene's germline CDR1 is MNHEY and CDR2 SMNVEV (reference sequence). The CDR3 nucleotides are TGTGCCAGCAGTTTATCTCACACCGGACAGACCTACGAGCAGTACTTC. It codes for CASSLSHTGQTYEQYF.

The rearrangement uses TRBV10-1 and TRBJ2-1, with 12 bases identical to TRBD2. V shed 2 bases and J 6 bases; nucleotides not matched to a gene: 2. Germline CDR1 is WNHNN and CDR2 is SYGVQD (reference sequence). The CDR3 runs to 15 residues. CDR3 residues: CASSEILAGGNEQFF. The CDR3 nucleotides are TGCGCCAGCAGTGAGATACTAGCGGGGGGCAATGAGCAGTTCTTC.